These 15 T cell receptor beta chains share one sample of origin, sequenced in a study of blood T cell repertoires in COVID-19. Data came from immunoSEQ multiplex PCR; TCRdb stores just in-frame clones and leaves some out. The repertoire holds around 150,000 clones, 80% to 90% seen once, with roughly 3% in the top ten. The specimen sequenced was peripheral blood. These receptors came from a woman aged 60-75 years with active COVID-19.

The chain is built from TRBV5-1 and TRBJ1-1, with a possible D match to TRBD1 (5 bases). CDR3 length equals 12 residues. CDR1 SGHRS and CDR2 YFSETQ come from the germline V gene. The V end was cut by 3 bases, the J end by 8 bases, with 11 bases between. The DNA for the CDR3 is TGCGCCAGCAGCTGGGGGGGAGCCGAAGCTTTCTTT. This codes for CASSWGGAEAFF.

This clone was picked up one time. The genes are TRBV6-9 and TRBJ1-5; D remains unclear. The CDR3 has 14 amino acids. Deletions cut 6 bases from V and 4 bases from J, with 13 bases between. Looked up from germline, CDR1 is MNHGY and CDR2 is SVAAGI. The CDR3 bases are TGTGCCAGCAGCCGGCAGGAATGTAATCAGCCCCAGCATTTT. Translated: CASSRQECNQPQHF.

This rearrangement joins TRBV20-1 to TRBJ2-1; no clear D gene. V lost 6 bases to trimming and J lost 7 bases, with 7 bases between them. The CDR3 has 10 residues. Germline lookup yields CDR1 DFQATT and CDR2 SNEGSKA (reference sequence). CDR3 residues: CSAPRNEQFF. The DNA of the CDR3 is TGCAGTGCGCCTAGAAATGAGCAGTTCTTC.

The rearrangement uses TRBV5-5 and TRBJ2-5; D may be TRBD1 (6 bases). The CDR3 contains 16 residues. Trimming shortened V by 1 base and J by 1 base, and 14 bases separated the two germline ends. The germline V gene has CDR1 SGHKS and CDR2 YYEKEE (reference sequence). Here the CDR3 reads CASSLPSGTPQETQYF. The CDR3 region has the DNA TGTGCCAGCAGCTTGCCCTCCGGGACACCCCAAGAGACCCAGTACTTC.

J is TRBJ1-6 and V is TRBV28; possibly TRBD1 for D (5 bases). The CDR3 extends over 18 amino acids. Trimming cost V 4 bases and J 8 bases, with 24 bases left between them. CDR1 and CDR2 (germline): MDHEN, SYDVKM. CDR3 sequence: CASSSRRIGGKKDSPLHF. CDR3 in DNA: TGTGCCAGCAGTTCCCGGCGGATTGGGGGGAAGAAGGATTCACCCCTCCACTTT. The whole variable domain, filled in from reference TRBV28 and TRBJ1-6, reads DVKVTQSSRYLVKRTGEKVFLECVQDMDHENMFWYRQDPGLGLRLIYFSYDVKMKEKGDIPEGYSVSREKKERFSLILESASTNQTSMYLCASSSRRIGGKKDSPLHFGNGTRLTVT.

V usage is TRBV5-1 and J usage is TRBJ2-2, with 11 bases matching TRBD2. CDR3 length: 16 residues. The V segment lost 0 bases and the J segment 5 bases; nucleotides outside the gene matches: 3. The germline V gene encodes CDR1 SGHRS and CDR2 YFSETQ. CDR3 coding DNA: TGCGCCAGCAGCTTGGGAAGACTAGCGGGAACCGGGGAGCTGTTTTTT. Translation: CASSLGRLAGTGELFF.

The chain has TRBV5-6 and TRBJ2-1; D unclear. V was pared by 0 bases and J by 4 bases, with 8 bases between. The CDR3 is 14 amino acids. Germline CDR1 is SGHDT and CDR2 is YYEEEE. DNA for the CDR3: TGTGCCAGCAGCTTGGCTGCGGTTTACAATGAGCAGTTCTTC. Its protein is CASSLAAVYNEQFF. Full variable domain (rest looked up from reference TRBV5-6 and TRBJ2-1): DAGVTQSPTHLIKTRGQQVTLRCSPKSGHDTVSWYQQALGQGPQFIFQYYEEEERQRGNFPDRFSGHQFPNYSSELNVNALLLGDSALYLCASSLAAVYNEQFFGPGTRLTVL.

This chain links TRBV28 with TRBJ2-7, with TRBD1 identical over 9 bases. V shed 5 bases, J shed 0 bases, and the junction held 5 bases outside the gene matches. Germline CDR1 reads MDHEN; CDR2 reads SYDVKM. The CDR3 is 15 residues long. The CDR3 bases are TGTGCCAGCAGTACAGGGGGCGCGGGCTCCTACGAGCAGTACTTC. Amino acid sequence: CASSTGGAGSYEQYF.

This clone was seen a single time. The sample has other DNA sequences that encode this CDR3 too. The rearrangement links TRBV5-1 to TRBJ1-5; 7 nucleotides align to TRBD1. J gave up 2 bases and V 4 bases, and 3 bases lay outside the gene matches. This CDR3 has 14 residues. Germline V gene sequence: CDR1 SGHRS, CDR2 YFSETQ. This CDR3 is CASSLTGGNQPQHF. In DNA form, the CDR3 reads TGCGCCAGCAGCCTTACAGGGGGCAATCAGCCCCAGCATTTT.

In its sample, this clone was seen once. The chain combines TRBV7-9 with TRBJ1-2; the D gene is possibly TRBD1 (6 bases). Trimming shortened V by 6 bases and J by 0 bases, and 14 bases separated the two germline ends. The CDR3 is 15 amino acids. Germline CDR1 and CDR2: SEHNR and FQNEAQ (reference sequence). The CDR3 region has the DNA TGTGCCAGCAGTCAATTCGACAGGCCTAACTATGGCTACACCTTC. Amino acid sequence: CASSQFDRPNYGYTF.

The chain joins TRBV7-2 to TRBJ2-3; 13 bases fit TRBD2. V gave up 8 bases and J gave up 7 bases; unmatched junction bases: 9. The CDR3 has 15 amino acids. Looked up from germline, CDR1 is SGHTA and CDR2 is FQGNSA. This CDR3 reads CASARTSGSRNTQYF. In nucleotides, the CDR3 is TGTGCCAGCGCTCGGACTAGCGGGAGTAGGAATACGCAGTATTTT.

The genes are TRBV19 and TRBJ2-2; D gene ambiguous. V lost 3 bases to trimming and J lost 0 bases, with 8 bases between them. Germline V lookup: CDR1 LNHDA, CDR2 SQIVND (reference sequence). The CDR3 contains 15 residues. The CDR3 DNA follows: TGTGCCAGTAGTATTCTAGAGTCGAACACCGGGGAGCTGTTTTTT. Its protein is CASSILESNTGELFF.

This chain links TRBV20-1 with TRBJ2-3; 9 bases fit TRBD2. Per germline, CDR1 DFQATT and CDR2 SNEGSKA (reference sequence). The CDR3 totals 16 residues. V lost 3 bases to trimming and J lost 0 bases; unmatched junction nucleotides: 7. CDR3: CSASGPSGTSTDTQYF. The DNA of the CDR3 is TGCAGTGCTAGTGGCCCTAGCGGGACCAGCACAGATACGCAGTATTTT.

The V gene is TRBV5-1, the J gene TRBJ2-5; unclear D gene. In germline, CDR1 is SGHRS, CDR2 YFSETQ. Deletions cut 4 bases from V and 0 bases from J, with 4 bases between. This CDR3 has 12 amino acids. The CDR3 is CASSPYQETQYF. The CDR3 nucleotides are TGCGCCAGCAGCCCGTACCAAGAGACCCAGTACTTC.

Only a few counts were recorded for this clone. V and J are TRBV18 and TRBJ2-7; 10 bases match TRBD2. Germline-derived CDR1 and CDR2 are KGHSH and LQKENI. CDR3 length equals 15 residues. V trimming: 2 bases; J trimming: 13 bases; junction bases outside the gene matches: 14. CDR3 loop: CASSPNEQREGGFYF. DNA for the CDR3: TGTGCCAGCTCACCAAACGAACAGCGGGAGGGTGGGTTCTACTTC.